The clone carrying this T cell receptor (beta chain) was seen once. Germline CDR1 is MNHNS and CDR2 is SASEGT. V shed 2 bases and J shed 3 bases, with 11 bases lying between them. This CDR3 has 14 amino acids. This table comes from immunoSEQ multiplex PCR, and its TCRdb copy is limited to in-frame clones, with some not included. The sample holds about 230,000 clones, over 70% seen once. These data come from a study of blood T cell repertoires in COVID-19. This chain joins TRBV6-1 and TRBJ2-7; weak D call: TRBD1 (5 bases). Sequencing was performed on peripheral blood. The TCR originated in a man aged 40-50 years with acute or convalescent COVID-19. DNA for the CDR3: TGTGCCAGCAGTGAATTGGGGCCCGTCTACGAGCAGTACTTC. Protein: CASSELGPVYEQYF.